This T cell receptor beta chain originates from a study of human T cells and chemical hapten exposure. Unmatched junction bases numbered 6, after V lost 6 bases and J lost 5 bases. Germline V lookup: CDR1 MNHEY, CDR2 SMNVEV (reference sequence). CDR3 length equals 13 residues. Via MiXCR, TCRdb re-called the RACE reads, giving one row per CDR3 protein. The sample has around 110,000 distinct CDR3 sequences; 12% are singletons. This clonotype was found a few times. Stated time point: patch test 1, 2 weeks after DPC sensitization. The treatment was: therapeutic diphenylcyclopropenone sensitization with weekly scalp DPC.

The V call is TRBV27, the J call TRBJ2-7; 8 nucleotides agree with TRBD1. The receptor's source is a woman aged 45-65 years with alopecia areata. Some clones in this sample may be carry-over from other donors' samples. Material: whole blood, obtained in connection with sensitization to the hapten diphenylcyclopropenone (DPC). The CDR3 region has the DNA TGTGCCAGCAGACCTGACAGGGGCCACGAGCAGTACTTC. This codes for CASRPDRGHEQYF.